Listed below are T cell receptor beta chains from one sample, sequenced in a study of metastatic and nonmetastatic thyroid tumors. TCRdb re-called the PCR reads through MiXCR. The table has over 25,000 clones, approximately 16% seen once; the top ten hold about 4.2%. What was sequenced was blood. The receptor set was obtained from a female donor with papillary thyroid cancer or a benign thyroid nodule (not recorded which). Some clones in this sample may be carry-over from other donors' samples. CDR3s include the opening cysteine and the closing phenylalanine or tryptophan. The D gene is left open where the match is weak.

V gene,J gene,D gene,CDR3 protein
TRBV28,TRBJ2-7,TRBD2,CASSFLTTSGYEQYF
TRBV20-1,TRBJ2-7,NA,CSASRDGIRGQYF
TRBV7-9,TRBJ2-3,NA,CASIAYTQYF
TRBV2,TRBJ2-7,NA,CASSPGIHPYEQYF
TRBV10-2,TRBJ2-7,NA,CASSPRGSSYEQYF
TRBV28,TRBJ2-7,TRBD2,CASSLPLAGRYEQCF
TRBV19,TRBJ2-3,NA,CASSIGWGGVGTDTQYF
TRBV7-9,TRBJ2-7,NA,CASSKPGSPYEQYF
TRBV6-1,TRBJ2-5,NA,CASSTDRIGGTRYF
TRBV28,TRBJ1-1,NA,CASSLIRSREAFF
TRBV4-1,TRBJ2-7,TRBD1,CASSHPRRGQGYEQYF
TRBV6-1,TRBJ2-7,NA,CASSELDSLTTYEQYF
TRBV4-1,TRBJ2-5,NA,CASSPAPDRWETQYF
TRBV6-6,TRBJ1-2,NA,CASSYSGKSYGYTF
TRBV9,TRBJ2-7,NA,CASSVGGGIGSFNEQYF
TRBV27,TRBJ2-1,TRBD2,CASSLVAGGPFIEQFF
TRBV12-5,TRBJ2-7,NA,CASGFRYRASYEQYF
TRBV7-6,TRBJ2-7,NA,CARSLESDYMEPYEQYF
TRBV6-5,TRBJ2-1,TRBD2,CASSYSTGLAGEANEQFF
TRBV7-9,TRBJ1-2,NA,CASSLSGALGGYTF
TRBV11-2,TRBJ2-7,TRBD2,CASSLWTSGTHEQYF
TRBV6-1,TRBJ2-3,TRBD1,CAITKDRGTDTQYF
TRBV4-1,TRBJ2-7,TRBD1,CASSPPGTGTEQYF
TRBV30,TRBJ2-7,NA,CAWSDFPYEQYF
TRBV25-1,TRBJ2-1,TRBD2,CASSDRLAGIYNEQFF
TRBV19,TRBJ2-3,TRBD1,CASRPPDRGDTDTQYF
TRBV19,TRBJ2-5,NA,CASSIVRLGETQYF
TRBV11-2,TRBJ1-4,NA,CASSLGVAVRNEKLFF
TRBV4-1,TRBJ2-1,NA,CASSRVRGDNEQFF
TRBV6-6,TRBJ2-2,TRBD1,CASSYSGTGRAGELFF
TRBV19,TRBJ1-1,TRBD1,CASSMQGTGRTEAFF
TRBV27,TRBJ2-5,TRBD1,CASSSGQGAETQYF
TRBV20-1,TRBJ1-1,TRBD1,CSAPPGQKTEALF
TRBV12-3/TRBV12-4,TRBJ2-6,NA,CASSRTIGGPGANVLTF
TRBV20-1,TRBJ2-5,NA,CSARVGHQETQYF
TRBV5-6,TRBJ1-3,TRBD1,CASSFSGGTVGNTIYF
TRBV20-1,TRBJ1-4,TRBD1,CSANTGTATNEKLFF
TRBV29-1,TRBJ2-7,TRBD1,CSSGTGISESYEQYF
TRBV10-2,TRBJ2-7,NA,CASSSYFTGPGDEQYF
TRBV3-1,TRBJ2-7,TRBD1,CASSQVRWDRAPEQYF
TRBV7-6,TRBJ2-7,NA,CASSLTRFGNEQYF
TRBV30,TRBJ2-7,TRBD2,CAWGSGSSGSAYHEQYF
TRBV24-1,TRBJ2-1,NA,CATSTRAPSDEQFF
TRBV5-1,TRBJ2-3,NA,CASSLTGATDTQYF
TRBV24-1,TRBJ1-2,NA,CATSDLGGEGYTF
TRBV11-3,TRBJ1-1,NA,CASSLGMGGMNTEAFF
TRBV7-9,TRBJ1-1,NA,CASSFEGRNTEAFF
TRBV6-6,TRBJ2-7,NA,CASSYGARVMKYF
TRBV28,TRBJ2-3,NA,CASSLGRTTTDTQYF
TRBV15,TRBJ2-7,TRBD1,CATSRELGGHEQYF
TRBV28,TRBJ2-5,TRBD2,CASNPGTSGPQETQYF
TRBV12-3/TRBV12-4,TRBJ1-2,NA,CASILSRCNNYGYTF
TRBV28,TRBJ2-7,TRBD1,CASSEFRGRKIAHEQYF
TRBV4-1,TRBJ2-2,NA,CASSQGATSGTGELFF
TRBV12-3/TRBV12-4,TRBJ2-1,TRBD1,CASTPGTGSGEQFF
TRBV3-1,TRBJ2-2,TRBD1,CASSLRQGVTGELFF
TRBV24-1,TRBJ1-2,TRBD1,CATSDTGTGDGYGYTF
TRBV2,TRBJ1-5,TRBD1,CASSPQGGHSNQPQHF
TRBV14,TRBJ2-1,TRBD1,CASSQTGYNEQFF